The 31 T cell receptor beta chains below were found in one sample sequenced in a study of T cells in Graves' hyperthyroidism and ophthalmopathy. The source material, RNA transcripts, was used to amplify TCR beta CDR3 regions. The HTBI set primed first-round TCR CDR3 RT-PCR. TCRdb ran MiXCR on the multiplex PCR reads and lists one entry per CDR3 protein. Seen here are approximately 590,000 distinct CDR3 sequences, 15% to 18% observed once, and the top ten hold about 7%. The sample consisted of blood. These receptors were obtained from a woman in her twenties or thirties with Graves' hyperthyroidism.

This clonotype was recorded at least ten times. This chain links TRBV5-1 with TRBJ2-1; 12 bases fit TRBD2. The trim removed 5 bases at V and 8 bases at J, leaving 5 bases unmatched. CDR1 is SGHRS, CDR2 YFSETQ, per germline. The CDR3 runs 14 residues. The CDR3 DNA sequence: TGCGCCAGCAGGATGACTAGCGGGAGCGATGAGCAGTTCTTC. Translation gives CASRMTSGSDEQFF.

J is TRBJ1-5 and V is TRBV6-1, with unresolved D. V was cut by 7 bases and J by 3 bases, with 10 bases left in between. Looked up from germline, CDR1 is MNHNS and CDR2 is SASEGT. This CDR3 is built from 13 residues. In DNA form, the CDR3 reads TGTGCCAGCAAGACTACCTTCAATCAGCCCCAGCATTTT. This gives the protein CASKTTFNQPQHF.

The chain uses TRBV19 and TRBJ1-1, with 7 bases that match TRBD1. The CDR3 length is 17 residues. The J segment lost 2 bases and the V segment lost 3 bases, leaving 12 bases of the junction unmatched. Germline assignment: CDR1 LNHDA and CDR2 SQIVND (reference sequence). In nucleotides, the CDR3 is TGTGCCAGTAGTATCCAATTATTCGGGACAGTAAACACTGAAGCTTTCTTT. This translates into CASSIQLFGTVNTEAFF. Complete variable domain (other parts from reference TRBV19 and TRBJ1-1): DGGITQSPKYLFRKEGQNVTLSCEQNLNHDAMYWYRQDPGQGLRLIYYSQIVNDFQKGDIAEGYSVSREKKESFPLTVTSAQKNPTAFYLCASSIQLFGTVNTEAFFGQGTRLTVV.

Ten or more counts support this clonotype. The V gene is TRBV6-1, the J gene TRBJ2-3; D possibly corresponds to TRBD2 (6 bases). Germline loops: CDR1 MNHNS, CDR2 SASEGT. This CDR3 has 12 residues. V shed 5 bases and J shed 9 bases, with 12 bases lying between them. CDR3 nucleotides: TGTGCCAGCAGTCAGGGACTTCGAACGCAGTATTTT. This codes for CASSQGLRTQYF.

This clonotype was detected ten times or more. V is TRBV5-1 and J is TRBJ2-2, with 7 bases aligning to TRBD2. From germline, CDR1 is SGHRS and CDR2 YFSETQ. The CDR3 has 15 residues. Trimming removed 2 bases from V and 3 bases from J; junction bases left unmatched: 4. CDR3 DNA: TGCGCCAGCAGCTTACGACTAGCCTACACCGGGGAGCTGTTTTTT. Protein product: CASSLRLAYTGELFF.

The J gene is TRBJ1-6, the V gene TRBV27; 9 nucleotides agree with TRBD1. The CDR3 consists of 16 residues. V lost 6 bases to trimming and J lost 9 bases; unmatched junction nucleotides: 12. In germline, CDR1 is MNHEY, CDR2 SMNVEV (reference sequence). CDR3 sequence reads: CASSSPGQGATSPLHF. The DNA for the CDR3 is TGTGCCAGCAGCTCACCGGGACAGGGCGCTACTTCACCCCTCCACTTT.

This clonotype has at least ten counts. This chain uses TRBV2 with TRBJ2-1, with D perhaps matching TRBD1 (5 bases). Trimming left V 8 bases short and J 3 bases short, with 14 bases between. Per the germline V gene, CDR1 is SNHLY and CDR2 is FYNNEI. This CDR3 region has 14 residues. The CDR3 bases are TGTGCCAGCTTGGTACAGGTTAACTACAATGAGCAGTTCTTC. Encoded protein: CASLVQVNYNEQFF.

This clonotype was observed at least ten times. This chain connects TRBV12-3 or TRBV12-4 to TRBJ2-1; no reliable D call. The CDR3 runs to 16 residues. Trimming took 2 bases from V and 8 from J, leaving 19 bases between them. CDR3 coding DNA: TGTGCCAGCAGTTTACCCAAGTCCCTAAGTATGGATGAGCAGTTCTTC. Protein sequence: CASSLPKSLSMDEQFF.

In DNA form, the CDR3 reads TGTGCCAGCAGTGTACTAGCGGGAAGGCCTACTACCTTATCCAATGAGCAGTTCTTC. Translation gives CASSVLAGRPTTLSNEQFF. The J gene is TRBJ2-1, the V gene TRBV6-5, with 10 bases identical to TRBD2. CDR1 and CDR2 (germline): MNHEY, SVGAGI. The CDR3 extends over 19 amino acids. With 5 bases clipped from V and 6 bases from J, the junction kept 19 bases outside the gene matches.

There are many counts of this clonotype. CDR3 in amino acids: CASSSGTSGFTDTQYF. The CDR3 region has the DNA TGTGCCAGCAGTTCCGGGACTAGCGGTTTCACAGATACGCAGTATTTT. J is TRBJ2-3 and V is TRBV6-1; 11 bases align to TRBD2. This CDR3 spans 16 amino acids. Germline CDR1 is MNHNS and CDR2 is SASEGT. J gave up 2 bases and V 5 bases, and 6 bases lay outside the gene matches.

This clonotype was counted ten times or more. The chain links TRBV29-1 to TRBJ1-2; D not certain. The CDR3 is 15 residues long. Looked up from germline, CDR1 is SQVTM and CDR2 is ANQGSEA. Trimming cost V 3 bases and J 5 bases, with 19 bases left between them. CDR3 region: CSVDTIGGAPYGYTF. Written as DNA, the CDR3 is TGCAGCGTTGATACGATAGGAGGAGCGCCGTATGGCTACACCTTC.

Worth noting for this clonotype: This may arise from a read error, as a much more abundant clone is one base away. This chain uses TRBV3-1 with TRBJ1-2; no definite D call. CDR1 is LGHDT and CDR2 is YNNKEL in the germline V gene (reference sequence). This CDR3 has 13 amino acids. CDR3 nucleotides: TGTGTCAGCAGCCAACGACTGAACTATGGCTACACCTTC. Amino acid sequence: CVSSQRLNYGYTF.

In this sample, this clonotype turned up many times. The chain links TRBV4-3 to TRBJ2-5, with D perhaps matching TRBD1 (5 bases). V lost 0 bases, J lost 4 bases, and 12 bases lay in between. The CDR3 is 15 residues long. The germline V gene encodes CDR1 LGHNA and CDR2 YSLEER. The CDR3 DNA reads TGCGCCAGCAGCCAAGAAGGACACGGTGGAGAGACCCAGTACTTC. Protein sequence: CASSQEGHGGETQYF.

At least ten counts were recorded for this clonotype. V gene TRBV6-1 combines with J gene TRBJ2-1, with 9 bases identical to TRBD2. V shed 5 bases and J 3 bases; nucleotides not matched to a gene: 8. The CDR3 loop spans 16 amino acids. Per the germline V gene, CDR1 is MNHNS and CDR2 is SASEGT. The CDR3: CASSYSGSGFYNEQFF. The CDR3 region has the DNA TGTGCCAGCAGTTATAGCGGGAGCGGATTCTACAATGAGCAGTTCTTC.

CDR3 sequence: CASTIGPGWTGELFF. CDR3 coding DNA: TGTGCCAGCACCATTGGGCCAGGGTGGACCGGGGAGCTGTTTTTT. The chain uses TRBV9 and TRBJ2-2, with a possible D match to TRBD1 (5 bases). The CDR3 is 15 residues long. Germline CDR1 SGDLS, CDR2 YYNGEE. V lost 6 bases and J lost 5, with 17 bases in between. The full variable domain, with the rest looked up from reference TRBV9 and TRBJ2-2, is DSGVTQTPKHLITATGQRVTLRCSPRSGDLSVYWYQQSLDQGLQFLIQYYNGEERAKGNILERFSAQQFPDLHSELNLSSLELGDSALYFCASTIGPGWTGELFFGEGSRLTVL.

This clonotype was seen many times. This rearrangement joins TRBV6-1 to TRBJ2-2; TRBD1 agrees at 7 bases. The CDR3 is 15 amino acids. CDR1 is MNHNS, CDR2 SASEGT, per germline. Trimming took 4 bases from V and 4 from J; bases not matched to a gene: 6. CDR3 loop: CASSARDSSTGELFF. CDR3 bases: TGTGCCAGCAGTGCCCGGGACAGTAGCACCGGGGAGCTGTTTTTT.

This clonotype appeared a few times. J is TRBJ2-2 and V is TRBV6-5; 14 positions match TRBD2. Losses at the gene ends were 2 bases for V and 7 bases for J; bases not matched to a gene: 6. The CDR3 consists of 17 residues. In germline, CDR1 is MNHEY, CDR2 SVGAGI. The CDR3 DNA sequence: TGTGCCAGCAGTTACCCGACTAGCGGGAGGGCCGGCGGGGAGCTGTTTTTT. Translation gives CASSYPTSGRAGGELFF.

V usage is TRBV3-1 and J usage is TRBJ1-6, with a possible D match to TRBD1 (5 bases). Germline V gene sequence: CDR1 LGHDT, CDR2 YNNKEL (reference sequence). The V end lost 6 bases, the J end lost 7 bases, and 16 bases lay between the germline ends. The CDR3 runs to 15 residues. DNA of the CDR3: TGTGCCAGCAGTCGATCCCGGGGGGAAAATTCACCCCTCCACTTT. Translated: CASSRSRGENSPLHF.

This clonotype has more than one count but fewer than ten. The CDR3 loop is CASKGTSGRPSYNEQFF. The CDR3 DNA is TGTGCCAGTAAAGGGACTAGCGGGAGGCCCTCCTACAATGAGCAGTTCTTC. V gene TRBV19 combines with J gene TRBJ2-1, with 15 bases aligning to TRBD2. CDR1 and CDR2 from the germline V gene are LNHDA and SQIVND (reference sequence). The V and J ends lost 7 bases and 0 bases, in that order; junction bases with no gene match: 4. This CDR3 is 17 amino acids long.

This clonotype was detected ten times or more. The chain combines TRBV12-3 or TRBV12-4 with TRBJ2-3, with D possibly being TRBD2 (6 bases). Deletions cut 2 bases from V and 3 bases from J, with 9 bases between. CDR3 length: 14 residues. The CDR3 is CASSLHRGTDTQYF. Written as DNA, the CDR3 is TGTGCCAGCAGTTTACATCGGGGGACAGATACGCAGTATTTT.

V and J are TRBV19 and TRBJ2-4; 13 bases match TRBD2. In germline, CDR1 is LNHDA, CDR2 SQIVND (reference sequence). J lost 7 bases, V lost 2 bases, and 8 bases had no gene match. This CDR3 is built from 17 residues. This chain's CDR3 is CASSITGLAGSPNIQYF. In nucleotides, the CDR3 is TGTGCCAGTAGTATAACGGGACTAGCGGGATCCCCCAACATTCAGTACTTC. The whole variable domain, remainder taken from reference TRBV19 and TRBJ2-4, is DGGITQSPKYLFRKEGQNVTLSCEQNLNHDAMYWYRQDPGQGLRLIYYSQIVNDFQKGDIAEGYSVSREKKESFPLTVTSAQKNPTAFYLCASSITGLAGSPNIQYFGAGTRLSVL.

CDR3 sequence: CATSDHSPYNEQFF. DNA for the CDR3: TGTGCCACCAGCGATCACTCACCCTACAATGAGCAGTTCTTC. This rearrangement joins TRBV24-1 to TRBJ2-1; D is ambiguous. With 7 bases removed from V and 2 bases from J, the gap between germline ends came to 11 bases. Germline V lookup: CDR1 KGHDR, CDR2 SFDVKD. The CDR3 runs 14 residues.

This chain links TRBV7-2 with TRBJ2-5; no clear D gene. Trimming took 2 bases from V and 5 from J, leaving 15 bases between them. The CDR3 loop spans 15 amino acids. Germline CDR1 and CDR2: SGHTA and FQGNSA. This CDR3 reads CASSLLTAFGETQYF. In DNA form, the CDR3 reads TGTGCCAGCAGCTTATTAACGGCGTTTGGCGAGACCCAGTACTTC.

This sequence joins TRBV27 and TRBJ2-7, with D perhaps TRBD1 (5 bases). The CDR3 runs 15 residues. V dropped 0 bases and J dropped 7 bases, with 16 bases sitting between them. Germline values: CDR1 MNHEY, CDR2 SMNVEV (reference sequence). In DNA, the CDR3 is TGTGCCAGCAGTTTATCGTTGGACATGCCCGTTGAGCAGTACTTC. Its translation is CASSLSLDMPVEQYF.

This clonotype was recorded at least ten times. The chain carries TRBV3-1 and TRBJ2-3, with unresolved D. V lost 1 base and J lost 5, with 10 bases in between. The CDR3 spans 14 residues. Germline V lookup: CDR1 LGHDT, CDR2 YNNKEL (reference sequence). The chain's CDR3 is CASSQGPPGDTQYF. The CDR3 DNA reads TGTGCCAGCAGCCAAGGCCCGCCAGGAGATACGCAGTATTTT.

On this clonotype: A much larger clone differs from this one at a single base, so this may be a read error. The chain is built from TRBV2 and TRBJ2-2; 11 bases map to TRBD2. Germline CDR1 is SNHLY and CDR2 is FYNNEI. This CDR3 region has 16 residues. With V trimmed by 10 bases and J by 3 bases, 10 bases remained unmatched. CDR3: CATRSGTSGYTGELFF. The CDR3 bases are TGTGCCACCAGGTCCGGGACTAGCGGCTACACCGGGGAGCTGTTTTTT.

The V gene is TRBV19, the J gene TRBJ2-1; 7 bases match TRBD2. The V gene end was trimmed by 0 bases and the J gene end by 7 bases; junction bases not matched to a gene: 6. The germline gives CDR1 LNHDA, CDR2 SQIVND (reference sequence). The CDR3 sequence is 15 residues long. The DNA of the CDR3 is TGTGCCAGTAGTATAGATCCGGGACTAATAAATGAGCAGTTCTTC. It translates to CASSIDPGLINEQFF. Complete variable domain (other parts from reference TRBV19 and TRBJ2-1): DGGITQSPKYLFRKEGQNVTLSCEQNLNHDAMYWYRQDPGQGLRLIYYSQIVNDFQKGDIAEGYSVSREKKESFPLTVTSAQKNPTAFYLCASSIDPGLINEQFFGPGTRLTVL.

This clonotype occurred many times. The rearrangement joins TRBV11-2 to TRBJ2-1, with D perhaps TRBD1 (7 bases). CDR1 and CDR2 from the germline V gene are SGHAT and FQNNGV. Trimming removed 1 base from V and 5 bases from J, with 12 bases in between. The CDR3 length is 15 residues. The CDR3 sequence: CASSLAGGIHNEQFF. As DNA, the CDR3 is TGTGCCAGCAGCTTAGCAGGGGGGATTCACAATGAGCAGTTCTTC.

This clonotype occurred many times. This chain uses TRBV11-2 with TRBJ2-7, with a tentative D call TRBD1 (6 bases). The CDR3 length is 14 residues. Germline CDR1 and CDR2: SGHAT and FQNNGV. Trimming took off 1 base at V and 5 bases at J, with 12 bases between the two ends. DNA for the CDR3: TGTGCCAGCAGCTTAGTGGGGACACCACACGAGCAGTACTTC. Translation: CASSLVGTPHEQYF.

This clonotype occurred a few times. The CDR3 sequence is CAISELGQGGTASYNEQFF. The CDR3 DNA sequence: TGTGCCATCAGTGAACTAGGACAGGGAGGTACAGCGAGCTACAATGAGCAGTTCTTC. The gene calls are TRBV10-3 and TRBJ2-1, with 8 bases that match TRBD1. J lost 3 bases, V lost 3 bases, and 16 bases had no gene match. This CDR3 is built from 19 residues. Germline CDR1 and CDR2: ENHRY and SYGVKD.

This chain uses TRBV20-1 with TRBJ2-3; D unclear. CDR1 DFQATT and CDR2 SNEGSKA come from the germline V gene (reference sequence). This CDR3 is 20 amino acids long. V lost 0 bases, J lost 2 bases, and 27 bases lay in between. This CDR3 reads CSARDKGTTRLRLYTDTQYF. In DNA, the CDR3 is TGCAGTGCTAGAGATAAGGGTACGACGAGGTTGCGACTTTACACAGATACGCAGTATTTT.